These 2 T cell receptor beta chains came from one sample sequenced in a study of Graves' ophthalmopathy and Graves' hyperthyroidism. Amplification of TCR beta CDR3 regions used RNA transcripts. First-round RT-PCR relied on HTBI primers, and a second-round multiplex PCR came next. MiXCR, run by TCRdb on the multiplex PCR reads, gives a single entry per CDR3 protein. This sample has around 660,000 distinct CDR3 sequences, with over 40% found just once. The material sequenced was peripheral blood. The receptor set was obtained from an adult man with Graves' ophthalmopathy.

This clonotype came up a few times. J is TRBJ1-6 and V is TRBV12-3 or TRBV12-4, with 8 bases fitting TRBD1. V shed 5 bases and J 7 bases; nucleotides not matched to a gene: 10. This CDR3 contains 16 residues. Here the CDR3 reads CASSQNGQGHNSPLHF. DNA for the CDR3: TGTGCCAGCAGTCAGAATGGACAGGGACACAATTCACCCCTCCACTTT.

The sample holds many counts of this clonotype. V gene TRBV6-1 combines with J gene TRBJ1-5; possibly TRBD1 for D (6 bases). The CDR3 contains 12 residues. V lost 6 bases and J lost 6, with 9 bases in between. Germline CDR1 MNHNS, CDR2 SASEGT. The CDR3 region has the DNA TGTGCCAGCAGGCACAGGGTTCAGCCCCAGCATTTT. Residues: CASRHRVQPQHF.